Each of the 14 T cell receptor beta chains below was sequenced from the same sample in a study of T cell responses to AZD1222 COVID-19 vaccine listed by TCRdb under 2021. Libraries were built with the immunoSEQ multiplex PCR assay. In TCRdb, the immuneACCESS table is reduced to in-frame sequences with V and J assigned. These tables do not hold every clone; where another copy was compared, an unresolved V gene accounts for under half, and the others remain unexplained. The table for this sample lists approximately 130,000 clones; roughly 92% of them were counted only once. The top ten clones comprise 0.9% to 1.4% of the sample. Per the publication, the time point label means: about 28 days (+/-7) after the second vaccine dose. The input for sequencing was peripheral blood, taken 28 days after the second AZD1222 dose. The receptors originated from an adult who received the AZD1222 COVID-19 vaccine.

This clone is a singleton in its sample. The V and J genes are TRBV5-1 and TRBJ1-1; the match to TRBD1 covers 10 bases. V was clipped by 1 base and J by 3 bases; unmatched bases: 3. The CDR3 length is 15 residues. Germline V gene sequence: CDR1 SGHRS, CDR2 YFSETQ. CDR3 protein: CASSLTGTGDTEAFF. In DNA, the CDR3 is TGCGCCAGCAGCTTGACGGGGACAGGGGACACTGAAGCTTTCTTT.

The V call is TRBV27, the J call TRBJ1-4, with TRBD1 matching 9 bases. The CDR3 loop spans 16 amino acids. Germline V gene sequence: CDR1 MNHEY, CDR2 SMNVEV (reference sequence). V shed 4 bases, J shed 3 bases, and the junction held 6 bases outside the gene matches. The CDR3 protein is CASSSEQGASNEKLFF. CDR3 DNA sequence: TGTGCCAGCAGTTCAGAACAGGGGGCCTCTAATGAAAAACTGTTTTTT.

The chain joins TRBV9 to TRBJ2-7, with 13 bases matching TRBD2. Germline V gene data show CDR1 as SGDLS and CDR2 as YYNGEE. Germline trimming cut 3 bases from V and 3 bases from J; bases unmatched to any gene: 6. The CDR3 totals 16 residues. CDR3 DNA sequence: TGTGCCAGCAGCGGCGAGGGACTAGCGGGGCTCTACGAGCAGTACTTC. This sequence encodes CASSGEGLAGLYEQYF.

J is TRBJ2-2 and V is TRBV18, with D possibly being TRBD1 or TRBD2 (5 bases each). Germline loops: CDR1 KGHSH, CDR2 LQKENI. The CDR3 extends over 14 amino acids. The ends were cut back, 6 bases at V and 1 base at J, with 9 bases in the middle. CDR3 region: CASSRGENTGELFF. For the CDR3, the DNA is TGTGCCAGCTCGAGGGGCGAGAACACCGGGGAGCTGTTTTTT.

The V gene is TRBV11-2, the J gene TRBJ2-1, with D possibly being TRBD1 or TRBD2 (7 bases each). Trimming removed 6 bases from V and 4 bases from J, with 16 bases in between. The CDR3 spans 15 residues. CDR1 SGHAT and CDR2 FQNNGV come from the germline V gene. The CDR3 loop is CASSFRGGEYNEQFF. The CDR3 region has the DNA TGTGCCAGCAGTTTCAGGGGGGGTGAATACAATGAGCAGTTCTTC.

The chain employs TRBV28 and TRBJ2-7; no clear D gene. Trimming removed 7 bases at V and 0 bases at J, with 7 bases between. CDR1 and CDR2 (germline): MDHEN, SYDVKM. The CDR3 loop spans 12 amino acids. As DNA, the CDR3 is TGTGCCAGCAAGCAGCGCTCCTACGAGCAGTACTTC. It is translated as CASKQRSYEQYF.

The genes are TRBV6-1 and TRBJ2-1, with D perhaps matching TRBD1 (8 bases). This CDR3 contains 18 residues. From germline, CDR1 is MNHNS and CDR2 SASEGT. The germline V and J ends were trimmed by 2 bases and 6 bases, with 23 bases remaining between them. The CDR3 here is CASSEPAGQASWGNEQFF. For the CDR3, the DNA is TGTGCCAGCAGTGAACCAGCGGGACAGGCGTCCTGGGGCAATGAGCAGTTCTTC.

J is TRBJ1-1 and V is TRBV5-1; possibly TRBD1 for D (5 bases). The CDR3 loop spans 12 amino acids. Per the germline V gene, CDR1 is SGHRS and CDR2 is YFSETQ. Trimming pared 3 bases from V and 6 bases from J, leaving 9 bases between. As DNA, the CDR3 is TGCGCCAGCAGCTCAACAGGTCCTGAAGCTTTCTTT. It codes for CASSSTGPEAFF.

The chain links TRBV7-3 to TRBJ1-1; TRBD1 is a possible D gene (5 bases). The CDR3 loop spans 13 amino acids. The germline V and J ends were trimmed by 6 bases and 0 bases, with 8 bases remaining between them. Germline loops: CDR1 SGHTA, CDR2 FQGTGA. CDR3 in amino acids: CASSQGMNTEAFF. Written as DNA, the CDR3 is TGTGCCAGCAGTCAGGGAATGAACACTGAAGCTTTCTTT.

The rearrangement joins TRBV9 to TRBJ1-5; tentatively, D is TRBD1 (5 bases). This CDR3 comprises 17 residues. Deletions cut 7 bases from V and 0 bases from J, with 20 bases between. Germline assignment: CDR1 SGDLS and CDR2 YYNGEE. In DNA form, the CDR3 reads TGTGCCAGCGGACACCGGGGGTTACAGCATAGCAATCAGCCCCAGCATTTT. Translating gives CASGHRGLQHSNQPQHF.

The chain links TRBV10-1 to TRBJ1-1; 7 positions match TRBD1. The junction had 17 bases not matched to a gene; V was cut back by 7 bases and J by 6 bases. The CDR3 is made up of 16 amino acids. The germline CDR1 and CDR2 sequences are WNHNN and SYGVQD (reference sequence). The CDR3 protein is CASTRQGGRLNAEAFF. The CDR3 coding sequence is TGCGCCAGCACACGACAGGGCGGTAGGCTAAACGCTGAAGCTTTCTTT.

With regard to this clone: The sample contains more than one DNA sequence encoding this CDR3. This chain connects TRBV19 to TRBJ1-3; unclear D gene. The germline V gene encodes CDR1 LNHDA and CDR2 SQIVND (reference sequence). The CDR3 extends over 15 amino acids. V gave up 3 bases and J gave up 0 bases, with 9 bases separating them. CDR3 protein: CASSIRRYSGNTIYF. The CDR3 bases are TGTGCCAGTAGTATTCGGAGGTACTCTGGAAACACCATATATTTT.

The genes are TRBV5-4 and TRBJ2-5; a weak D match, TRBD1 (5 bases). The CDR3 extends over 13 amino acids. V lost 2 bases to trimming and J lost 5 bases, with 10 bases between them. Germline assignment: CDR1 SGHNT and CDR2 YYREEE (reference sequence). The CDR3 nucleotides read TGTGCCAGCAGCTTTCAGGGTGAGGAGACCCAGTACTTC. Amino acid sequence: CASSFQGEETQYF. The variable domain in full, with the rest retrieved from reference TRBV5-4 and TRBJ2-5, is ETGVTQSPTHLIKTRGQQVTLRCSSQSGHNTVSWYQQALGQGPQFIFQYYREEENGRGNFPPRFSGLQFPNYSSELNVNALELDDSALYLCASSFQGEETQYFGPGTRLLVL.

The chain is built from TRBV2 and TRBJ1-5, with D perhaps matching TRBD1 (6 bases). Germline CDR1 reads SNHLY; CDR2 reads FYNNEI. CDR3 size: 13 residues. The germline V and J ends were trimmed by 3 bases and 5 bases, with 8 bases remaining between them. CDR3 DNA: TGTGCCAGCAGTGAGGGGGCTCATCAGCCCCAGCATTTT. It is translated as CASSEGAHQPQHF.